A selection of T cell receptor beta chains follows, all from one sample in a study of blood T cell repertoires in COVID-19. Profiling relied on immunoSEQ multiplex PCR, and the TCRdb table lists in-frame clones only, not all of them. This table has around 45,000 clones, about nine tenths appearing once. Sequenced sample: peripheral blood. The receptors were sampled from a human donor in a cohort sampled during active COVID-19. The CDR3 runs from the conserved cysteine through the conserved F or W. The order of the fields is V gene, J gene, clone size, D gene, CDR3 protein, CDR3 DNA. A D gene is named only where the DNA matches it firmly. Clone size, where shown, is once, few, many, or a class for clones that have expanded.

v_call: TRBV2; j_call: TRBJ1-5; clone_size: .; d_call: .; cdr3_aa: CASSTDQLAQHF; cdr3_nt: TGTGCCAGCAGTACAGACCAACTGGCCCAGCATTTT
v_call: TRBV3-1/TRBV3-2; j_call: TRBJ2-5; clone_size: .; d_call: TRBD2; cdr3_aa: CASSRGLAGGTRAQYF; cdr3_nt: TGTGCCAGCAGCCGTGGACTAGCGGGGGGAACGAGGGCCCAGTACTTC
v_call: TRBV6-4; j_call: TRBJ2-3; clone_size: .; d_call: TRBD2; cdr3_aa: CASSDSGGATDTQYF; cdr3_nt: TGTGCCAGCAGTGACTCCGGGGGGGCCACAGATACGCAGTATTTT
v_call: TRBV7-9; j_call: TRBJ2-5; clone_size: .; d_call: TRBD2; cdr3_aa: CASREEETQYF; cdr3_nt: TGTGCCAGCCGGGAGGAAGAGACCCAGTACTTC
v_call: TRBV7-3; j_call: TRBJ2-2; clone_size: .; d_call: .; cdr3_aa: CASSLVTPTGELFF; cdr3_nt: TGTGCCAGCAGCTTGGTAACTCCCACCGGGGAGCTGTTTTTT
v_call: TRBV19; j_call: TRBJ2-7; clone_size: .; d_call: TRBD1; cdr3_aa: CASSIEGTGFHEQYF; cdr3_nt: TGTGCCAGTAGTATTGAGGGGACAGGGTTCCACGAGCAGTACTTC
v_call: TRBV27; j_call: TRBJ2-5; clone_size: .; d_call: .; cdr3_aa: CASSPLGVETQYF; cdr3_nt: TGTGCCAGCAGCCCCCTAGGGGTAGAGACCCAGTACTTC
v_call: TRBV9; j_call: TRBJ2-5; clone_size: .; d_call: TRBD2; cdr3_aa: CASSVTSGGETQYF; cdr3_nt: TGTGCCAGCAGCGTAACTAGCGGAGGGGAGACCCAGTACTTC
v_call: TRBV7-2; j_call: TRBJ2-4; clone_size: .; d_call: TRBD2; cdr3_aa: CASSMTSGGPQYF; cdr3_nt: TGTGCCAGCAGCATGACTAGCGGGGGGCCCCAGTACTTC
v_call: TRBV5-1; j_call: TRBJ2-3; clone_size: .; d_call: .; cdr3_aa: CASSLDLATPDTQYF; cdr3_nt: TGCGCCAGCAGCTTGGACCTAGCAACCCCAGATACGCAGTATTTT
v_call: TRBV5-1; j_call: TRBJ2-3; clone_size: .; d_call: TRBD1; cdr3_aa: CASSSGQRTDTQYF; cdr3_nt: TGCGCCAGCAGCTCGGGACAGAGGACAGATACGCAGTATTTT
v_call: TRBV3-1/TRBV3-2; j_call: TRBJ1-6; clone_size: .; d_call: .; cdr3_aa: CASSQGPSVGDYNSPLHF; cdr3_nt: TGTGCCAGCAGCCAAGGGCCTTCAGTAGGGGACTATAATTCACCCCTCCACTTT
v_call: TRBV29-1; j_call: TRBJ2-1; clone_size: .; d_call: .; cdr3_aa: CSPTRGSNNEQFF; cdr3_nt: TGCAGCCCAACGAGGGGGAGCAACAATGAGCAGTTCTTC
v_call: TRBV10-3; j_call: TRBJ2-5; clone_size: once; d_call: TRBD2; cdr3_aa: CAIREWTSGGSGTQYF; cdr3_nt: TGTGCCATCAGGGAATGGACTAGCGGGGGCTCAGGGACCCAGTACTTC
v_call: TRBV2; j_call: TRBJ1-2; clone_size: .; d_call: .; cdr3_aa: CASSELSSGYTF; cdr3_nt: TGTGCCAGCAGTGAGCTAAGTTCTGGCTACACCTTC
v_call: TRBV27; j_call: TRBJ2-1; clone_size: .; d_call: .; cdr3_aa: CASSLIESYNEQFF; cdr3_nt: TGTGCCAGCAGTTTAATAGAATCCTACAATGAGCAGTTCTTC
v_call: TRBV6-5; j_call: TRBJ1-1; clone_size: few; d_call: .; cdr3_aa: CASRARLASTAEAFF; cdr3_nt: TGTGCCAGCAGGGCCCGATTGGCCTCCACAGCTGAAGCTTTCTTT
v_call: TRBV5-1; j_call: TRBJ1-3; clone_size: .; d_call: .; cdr3_aa: CASSLTGFGNTIYF; cdr3_nt: TGCGCCAGCAGCTTGACAGGGTTCGGAAACACCATATATTTT
v_call: TRBV6-5; j_call: TRBJ1-1; clone_size: .; d_call: TRBD1; cdr3_aa: CASSSRGQANTEAFF; cdr3_nt: TGTGCCAGCAGCTCCCGAGGACAGGCGAACACTGAAGCTTTCTTT
v_call: TRBV19; j_call: TRBJ2-1; clone_size: .; d_call: TRBD2; cdr3_aa: CASSMGGALYNEQFF; cdr3_nt: TGTGCCAGTAGTATGGGAGGGGCACTCTACAATGAGCAGTTCTTC
v_call: TRBV5-8; j_call: TRBJ2-2; clone_size: .; d_call: TRBD1; cdr3_aa: CASSLAPLTGDTGELFF; cdr3_nt: TGTGCCAGCAGCTTGGCCCCTTTGACAGGGGACACCGGGGAGCTGTTTTTT
v_call: TRBV10-3; j_call: TRBJ2-7; clone_size: .; d_call: TRBD1; cdr3_aa: CAISARTGDRNEQYF; cdr3_nt: TGTGCCATCAGTGCTCGGACAGGGGATCGGAACGAGCAGTACTTC
v_call: TRBV18; j_call: TRBJ2-2; clone_size: .; d_call: TRBD1; cdr3_aa: CASSPGQSNTGELFF; cdr3_nt: TGTGCCAGCTCACCGGGACAGTCGAACACCGGGGAGCTGTTTTTT
v_call: TRBV5-1; j_call: TRBJ1-2; clone_size: .; d_call: .; cdr3_aa: CASSFSLSRGYGYTF; cdr3_nt: TGCGCCAGCAGCTTTAGCCTATCAAGAGGCTATGGCTACACCTTC
v_call: TRBV20-1; j_call: TRBJ2-7; clone_size: .; d_call: .; cdr3_aa: CSASIILRTPARSYEQYF; cdr3_nt: TGCAGTGCTAGTATCATCCTGCGGACTCCGGCCCGCTCCTACGAGCAGTACTTC
v_call: TRBV14; j_call: TRBJ2-3; clone_size: .; d_call: .; cdr3_aa: CASSPPSGPSTDTQYF; cdr3_nt: TGTGCCAGCAGCCCCCCCAGCGGACCTAGCACAGATACGCAGTATTTT
v_call: TRBV5-1; j_call: TRBJ2-3; clone_size: .; d_call: .; cdr3_aa: CASSPGTVTDTQYF; cdr3_nt: TGCGCCAGCAGCCCGGGGACTGTCACAGATACGCAGTATTTT
v_call: TRBV29-1; j_call: TRBJ1-4; clone_size: .; d_call: TRBD1; cdr3_aa: CSVVAGTGDEKLFF; cdr3_nt: TGCAGCGTTGTGGCCGGGACAGGGGACGAAAAACTGTTTTTT
v_call: TRBV5-4; j_call: TRBJ2-2; clone_size: few; d_call: .; cdr3_aa: CASSPANTGELFF; cdr3_nt: TGTGCCAGCAGCCCCGCGAACACCGGGGAGCTGTTTTTT
v_call: TRBV6-5; j_call: TRBJ1-2; clone_size: .; d_call: TRBD1; cdr3_aa: CASSYQDRARGYTF; cdr3_nt: TGTGCCAGCAGTTACCAAGACAGGGCACGGGGCTACACCTTC
v_call: TRBV5-6; j_call: TRBJ2-2; clone_size: .; d_call: TRBD1; cdr3_aa: CASSAGQGNTGELFF; cdr3_nt: TGTGCCAGCAGCGCCGGACAGGGGAACACCGGGGAGCTGTTTTTT
v_call: TRBV6-2/TRBV6-3; j_call: TRBJ1-1; clone_size: .; d_call: TRBD1; cdr3_aa: CASSYHITAQGRREAFF; cdr3_nt: TGTGCCAGCAGTTACCATATTACGGCACAGGGGAGAAGAGAAGCTTTCTTT
v_call: TRBV6-5; j_call: TRBJ2-1; clone_size: .; d_call: .; cdr3_aa: CASSLTSRVGQFF; cdr3_nt: TGTGCCAGCAGTCTAACGTCCAGGGTGGGGCAGTTCTTC
v_call: TRBV4-1; j_call: TRBJ1-4; clone_size: .; d_call: TRBD1; cdr3_aa: CASSQEDRVTTNEKLFF; cdr3_nt: TGCGCCAGCAGCCAAGAGGACAGGGTTACAACTAATGAAAAACTGTTTTTT
v_call: TRBV3-1/TRBV3-2; j_call: TRBJ2-2; clone_size: .; d_call: TRBD1; cdr3_aa: CASSQRTGADTGELFF; cdr3_nt: TGTGCCAGCAGCCAGCGGACAGGGGCGGACACCGGGGAGCTGTTTTTT
v_call: TRBV24-1; j_call: TRBJ2-5; clone_size: once; d_call: TRBD1; cdr3_aa: CATSDPATGETQYF; cdr3_nt: TGTGCCACCAGTGACCCTGCGACAGGGGAGACCCAGTACTTC
v_call: TRBV6-5; j_call: TRBJ2-7; clone_size: .; d_call: TRBD2; cdr3_aa: CASSYFSGGEYEQYF; cdr3_nt: TGTGCCAGCAGTTACTTTAGCGGGGGGGAGTACGAGCAGTACTTC
v_call: TRBV13; j_call: TRBJ2-3; clone_size: once; d_call: TRBD2; cdr3_aa: CASSSRGGDTDTQYF; cdr3_nt: TGTGCCAGCAGCTCGCGGGGGGGCGACACAGATACGCAGTATTTT
v_call: TRBV2; j_call: TRBJ1-2; clone_size: once; d_call: TRBD1; cdr3_aa: CASERTGGDGYTF; cdr3_nt: TGTGCCAGCGAACGGACAGGGGGCGACGGCTACACCTTC
v_call: TRBV30; j_call: TRBJ2-1; clone_size: .; d_call: TRBD2; cdr3_aa: CAWSAGPTSGGVNEQFF; cdr3_nt: TGTGCCTGGAGTGCTGGGCCGACTAGCGGGGGGGTAAATGAGCAGTTCTTC
v_call: TRBV4-1; j_call: TRBJ2-1; clone_size: once; d_call: TRBD1; cdr3_aa: CASSPQGANEQFF; cdr3_nt: TGCGCCAGCAGCCCACAGGGGGCGAATGAGCAGTTCTTC
v_call: TRBV5-6; j_call: TRBJ2-5; clone_size: .; d_call: TRBD1; cdr3_aa: CASSDLTGTGKETQYF; cdr3_nt: TGTGCCAGCAGCGATTTAACCGGGACAGGGAAAGAGACCCAGTACTTC
v_call: TRBV11-2; j_call: TRBJ1-1; clone_size: .; d_call: TRBD1; cdr3_aa: CASSFQGAIEAFF; cdr3_nt: TGTGCCAGCAGCTTCCAGGGGGCAATAGAAGCTTTCTTT
v_call: TRBV5-6; j_call: TRBJ2-7; clone_size: .; d_call: .; cdr3_aa: CASSLDLLGLEQYF; cdr3_nt: TGTGCCAGCAGCTTGGACCTATTGGGCCTCGAGCAGTACTTC
v_call: TRBV6-2/TRBV6-3; j_call: TRBJ2-7; clone_size: .; d_call: TRBD2; cdr3_aa: CASSYSILAGGREQYF; cdr3_nt: TGTGCCAGCAGTTACTCGATCCTAGCGGGGGGGAGGGAGCAGTACTTC
v_call: TRBV5-1; j_call: TRBJ2-7; clone_size: .; d_call: TRBD2; cdr3_aa: CASSPGTSGEPYEQYF; cdr3_nt: TGCGCCAGCAGCCCCGGGACTAGCGGGGAACCCTACGAGCAGTACTTC
v_call: TRBV4-2; j_call: TRBJ2-3; clone_size: .; d_call: TRBD2; cdr3_aa: CASSQDMGLVGDTQYF; cdr3_nt: TGTGCCAGCAGCCAAGATATGGGACTAGTAGGAGATACGCAGTATTTT
v_call: TRBV9; j_call: TRBJ2-4; clone_size: .; d_call: TRBD2; cdr3_aa: CASSVGLAGGPGNIQYF; cdr3_nt: TGTGCCAGCAGCGTAGGGCTAGCGGGGGGGCCTGGTAACATTCAGTACTTC
v_call: TRBV9; j_call: TRBJ1-4; clone_size: .; d_call: .; cdr3_aa: CASSVGFGGRSTNEKLFF; cdr3_nt: TGTGCCAGCAGCGTAGGGTTTGGGGGGAGGTCAACTAATGAAAAACTGTTTTTT
v_call: TRBV6-5; j_call: TRBJ2-5; clone_size: .; d_call: .; cdr3_aa: CASIVPGDGTQYF; cdr3_nt: TGTGCCAGCATCGTTCCGGGGGACGGGACCCAGTACTTC
v_call: TRBV5-4; j_call: TRBJ1-4; clone_size: .; d_call: .; cdr3_aa: CASSLWEDEKLFF; cdr3_nt: TGTGCCAGCAGCTTGTGGGAGGATGAAAAACTGTTTTTT
v_call: TRBV2; j_call: TRBJ1-2; clone_size: .; d_call: TRBD1; cdr3_aa: CAANRGVYGYTF; cdr3_nt: TGTGCCGCTAACAGGGGAGTCTATGGCTACACCTTC
v_call: TRBV6-5; j_call: TRBJ2-7; clone_size: .; d_call: .; cdr3_aa: CASSYSRGASYEQYF; cdr3_nt: TGTGCCAGCAGTTACTCACGGGGGGCCTCCTACGAGCAGTACTTC
v_call: TRBV7-8; j_call: TRBJ2-7; clone_size: .; d_call: TRBD2; cdr3_aa: CASSFSSGGSYEQYF; cdr3_nt: TGTGCCAGCAGCTTCTCTAGCGGGGGCTCCTACGAGCAGTACTTC
v_call: TRBV4-2; j_call: TRBJ2-1; clone_size: .; d_call: .; cdr3_aa: CASSQDDRRSRLSPPNEQFF; cdr3_nt: TGTGCCAGCAGCCAAGATGATAGGCGGAGTCGTTTGTCACCACCCAATGAGCAGTTCTTC
v_call: TRBV5-6; j_call: TRBJ1-2; clone_size: once; d_call: .; cdr3_aa: CASILRPGKGYTF; cdr3_nt: TGTGCCAGCATCCTTAGGCCAGGGAAAGGCTACACCTTC
v_call: TRBV27; j_call: TRBJ2-7; clone_size: .; d_call: TRBD2; cdr3_aa: CAQPPRTSGPYEQYF; cdr3_nt: TGTGCCCAACCGCCCCGGACTAGCGGGCCCTACGAGCAGTACTTC
v_call: TRBV7-6; j_call: TRBJ2-7; clone_size: .; d_call: .; cdr3_aa: CASSLEQTTYEQYF; cdr3_nt: TGTGCCAGCAGCTTAGAACAGACCACCTACGAGCAGTACTTC